This TCR beta chain is from a study of blood T cell repertoires in COVID-19. About the research overall: The United States, Italy and Spain provided the acute and convalescent COVID-19 samples. From T cells, B-cell-depleted T cells, or PBMCs came the material, which was cDNA or gDNA.

The CDR3 covers 14 residues. The junction had 3 bases not matched to a gene; V was cut back by 4 bases and J by 4 bases. Germline assignment: CDR1 MNHEY and CDR2 SMNVEV (reference sequence). Authors' analysis steps: Counts of nucleated cells, estimated from reference gene primer amplification, were obtained. Here immunoSEQ multiplex PCR was the method, and the copy in TCRdb shows in-frame clones only, minus some. V, J and clone size are taken as reported in that table, and D and trimming were inferred from the DNA itself. The sample shows around 90,000 clones, 88% of them seen only once. The sample was peripheral blood. The V gene is TRBV27, the J gene TRBJ2-2; 7 nucleotides line up with TRBD2. The source of this sequence is a man aged 45 to 65 with COVID-19, enrolled during active disease. The CDR3, as DNA: TGTGCCAGCAGTTCCCGGGGGGTCACCGGGGAGCTGTTTTTT. Its protein is CASSSRGVTGELFF.